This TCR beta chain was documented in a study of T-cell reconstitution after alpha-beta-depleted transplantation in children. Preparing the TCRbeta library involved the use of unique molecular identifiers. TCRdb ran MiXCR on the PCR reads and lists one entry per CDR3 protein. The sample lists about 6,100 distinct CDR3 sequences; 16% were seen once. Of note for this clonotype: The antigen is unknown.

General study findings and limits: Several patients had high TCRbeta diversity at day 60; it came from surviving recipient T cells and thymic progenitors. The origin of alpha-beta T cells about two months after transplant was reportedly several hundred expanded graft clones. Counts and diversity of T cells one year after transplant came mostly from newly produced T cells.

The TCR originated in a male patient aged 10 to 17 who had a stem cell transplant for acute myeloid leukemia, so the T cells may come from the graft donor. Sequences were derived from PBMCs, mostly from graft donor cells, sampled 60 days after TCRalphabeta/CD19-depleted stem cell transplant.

CDR3 sequence reads: CASGTGAATNEKLFF. In DNA form, the CDR3 reads TGTGCCAGCGGGACAGGAGCTGCAACTAATGAAAAACTGTTTTTT. The chain combines TRBV28 with TRBJ1-4; TRBD1 matches at 8 bases. The CDR3 is 15 residues long. The ends lost 8 bases at V and 0 bases at J; junction bases unmatched: 5. Per germline, CDR1 MDHEN and CDR2 SYDVKM.